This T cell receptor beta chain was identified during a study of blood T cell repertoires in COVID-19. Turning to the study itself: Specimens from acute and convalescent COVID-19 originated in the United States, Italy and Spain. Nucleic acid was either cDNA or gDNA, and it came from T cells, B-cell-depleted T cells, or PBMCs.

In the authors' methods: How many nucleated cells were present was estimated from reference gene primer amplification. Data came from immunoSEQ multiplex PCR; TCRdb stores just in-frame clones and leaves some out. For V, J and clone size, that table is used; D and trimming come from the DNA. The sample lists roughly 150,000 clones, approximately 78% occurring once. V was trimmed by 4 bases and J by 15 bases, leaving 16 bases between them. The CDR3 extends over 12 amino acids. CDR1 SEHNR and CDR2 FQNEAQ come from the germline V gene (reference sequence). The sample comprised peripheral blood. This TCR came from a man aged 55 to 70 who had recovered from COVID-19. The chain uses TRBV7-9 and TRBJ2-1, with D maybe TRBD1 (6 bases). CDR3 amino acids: CASSSPPGQRFF. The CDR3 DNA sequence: TGTGCCAGCAGCTCACCACCGGGACAACGGTTCTTC.